This T cell receptor beta chain was captured by sequencing in a study of blood T cell repertoires in COVID-19. Study summary: T cells, B-cell-depleted T cells, or PBMCs supplied cDNA or gDNA.

No more than 2 weeks before study entry, exposed participants had met a case of COVID-19. The CDR3 totals 14 residues. Trimming left V 5 bases short and J 2 bases short, with 12 bases between. CDR1 and CDR2 from the germline V gene are SGHTA and FQGTGA. Per the authors' pipeline: Amplification from reference gene primers served as the basis for estimated nucleated cell counts. Using immunoSEQ multiplex PCR, the repertoire was profiled, and TCRdb retains in-frame clones only, with some absent. V and J calls and clone size come straight from that table; D and trimming were deduced from the DNA. The table lists some 190,000 clones, around 83% of them singletons.

The receptor comes from a woman in her twenties or thirties who had been exposed to COVID-19. V and J are TRBV7-3 and TRBJ1-1; D perhaps matches TRBD1 (5 bases). Sample: PBMCs or T cells enriched from blood (not recorded which). CDR3 sequence: CASSLRGDNTEAFF. The CDR3 DNA sequence: TGTGCCAGCAGCCTCCGGGGGGATAACACTGAAGCTTTCTTT. Supplemented by reference TRBV7-3 and TRBJ1-1, the full variable domain reads GAGVSQTPSNKVTEKGKYVELRCDPISGHTALYWYRQSLGQGPEFLIYFQGTGAADDSGLPNDRFFAVRPEGSVSTLKIQRTERGDSAVYLCASSLRGDNTEAFFGQGTRLTVV.